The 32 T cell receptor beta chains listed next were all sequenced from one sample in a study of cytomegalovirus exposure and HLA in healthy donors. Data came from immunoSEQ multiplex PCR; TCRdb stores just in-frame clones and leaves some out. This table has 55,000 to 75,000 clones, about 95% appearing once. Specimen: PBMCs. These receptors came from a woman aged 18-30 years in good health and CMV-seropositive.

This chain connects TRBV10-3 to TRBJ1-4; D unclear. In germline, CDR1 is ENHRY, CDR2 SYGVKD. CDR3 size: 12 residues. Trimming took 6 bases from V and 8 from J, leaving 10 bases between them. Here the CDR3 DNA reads TGTGCCATCAGAGCGGAAGGGGAAAAACTGTTTTTT. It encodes CAIRAEGEKLFF.

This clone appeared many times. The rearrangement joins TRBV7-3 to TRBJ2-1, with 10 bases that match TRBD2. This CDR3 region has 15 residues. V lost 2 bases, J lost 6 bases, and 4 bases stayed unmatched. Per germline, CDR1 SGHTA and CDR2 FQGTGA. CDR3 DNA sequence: TGTGCCAGCAGCTTACAAGCGGGAGGGGCCAATGAGCAGTTCTTC. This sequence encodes CASSLQAGGANEQFF.

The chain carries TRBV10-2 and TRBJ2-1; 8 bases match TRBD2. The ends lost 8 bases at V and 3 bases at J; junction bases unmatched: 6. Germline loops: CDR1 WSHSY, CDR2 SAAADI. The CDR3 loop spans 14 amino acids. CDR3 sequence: CASLAAGGYNEQFF. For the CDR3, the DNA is TGCGCCAGCCTGGCGGCGGGGGGCTACAATGAGCAGTTCTTC.

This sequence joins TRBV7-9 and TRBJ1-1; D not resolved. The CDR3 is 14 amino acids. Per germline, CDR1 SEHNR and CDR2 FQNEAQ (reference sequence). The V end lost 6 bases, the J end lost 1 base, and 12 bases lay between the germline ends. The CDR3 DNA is TGTGCCAGCAGTCCACAGACCACGAACACTGAAGCTTTCTTT. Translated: CASSPQTTNTEAFF. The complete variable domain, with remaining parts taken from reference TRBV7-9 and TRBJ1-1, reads DTGVSQNPRHKITKRGQNVTFRCDPISEHNRLYWYRQTLGQGPEFLTYFQNEAQLEKSRLLSDRFSAERPKGSFSTLEIQRTEQGDSAMYLCASSPQTTNTEAFFGQGTRLTVV.

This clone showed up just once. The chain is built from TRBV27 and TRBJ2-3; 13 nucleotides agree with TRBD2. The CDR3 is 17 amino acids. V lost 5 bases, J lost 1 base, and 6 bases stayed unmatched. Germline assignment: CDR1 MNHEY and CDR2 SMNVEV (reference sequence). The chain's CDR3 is CASSPLGTSGGTDTQYF. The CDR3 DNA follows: TGTGCCAGCAGTCCCCTTGGGACTAGCGGGGGCACAGATACGCAGTATTTT.

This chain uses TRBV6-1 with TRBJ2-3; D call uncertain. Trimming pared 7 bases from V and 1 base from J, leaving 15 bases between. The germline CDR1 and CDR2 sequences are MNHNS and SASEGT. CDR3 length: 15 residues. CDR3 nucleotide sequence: TGTGCCAGCACCCCTCCCGTGTCTGGCACAGATACGCAGTATTTT. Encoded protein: CASTPPVSGTDTQYF.

Written as DNA, the CDR3 is TGTGCCAGCAGCTTCCATCTTCGAGAAGAGACCCAGTACTTC. Amino acids: CASSFHLREETQYF. The chain uses TRBV11-2 and TRBJ2-5; D is unresolved. The V gene's germline CDR1 is SGHAT and CDR2 FQNNGV. The V end lost 3 bases, the J end lost 3 bases, and 11 bases lay between the germline ends. The CDR3 has 14 residues.

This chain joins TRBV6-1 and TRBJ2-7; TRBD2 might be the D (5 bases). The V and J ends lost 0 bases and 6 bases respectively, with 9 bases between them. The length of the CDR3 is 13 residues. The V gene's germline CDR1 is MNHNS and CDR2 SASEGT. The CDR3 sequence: CASSEARGLEQYF. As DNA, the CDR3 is TGTGCCAGCAGTGAAGCGAGAGGGCTCGAGCAGTACTTC.

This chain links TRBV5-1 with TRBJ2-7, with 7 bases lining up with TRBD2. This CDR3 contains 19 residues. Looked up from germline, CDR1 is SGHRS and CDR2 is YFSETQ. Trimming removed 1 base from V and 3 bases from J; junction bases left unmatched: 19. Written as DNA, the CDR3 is TGCGCCAGCAGCTTGCGGGGTGGACTAGACGGGAGAGCACGCTACGAGCAGTACTTC. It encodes CASSLRGGLDGRARYEQYF.

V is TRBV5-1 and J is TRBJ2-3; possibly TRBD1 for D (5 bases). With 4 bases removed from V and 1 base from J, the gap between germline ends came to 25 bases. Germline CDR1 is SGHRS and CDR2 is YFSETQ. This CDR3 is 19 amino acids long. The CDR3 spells CASSKPLGVGRSGTDTQYF. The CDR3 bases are TGCGCCAGCAGCAAACCGCTAGGGGTAGGTCGCAGCGGCACAGATACGCAGTATTTT. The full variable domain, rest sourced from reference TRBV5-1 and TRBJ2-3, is KAGVTQTPRYLIKTRGQQVTLSCSPISGHRSVSWYQQTPGQGLQFLFEYFSETQRNKGNFPGRFSGRQFSNSRSEMNVSTLELGDSALYLCASSKPLGVGRSGTDTQYFGPGTRLTVL.

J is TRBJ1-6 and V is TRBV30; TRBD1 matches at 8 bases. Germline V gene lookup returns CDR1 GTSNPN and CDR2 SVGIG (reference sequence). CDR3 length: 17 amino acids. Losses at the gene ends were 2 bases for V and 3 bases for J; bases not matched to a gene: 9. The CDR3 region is CAWSNGQGNYYNSPLHF. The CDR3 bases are TGTGCCTGGAGTAACGGACAGGGAAACTACTATAATTCACCCCTCCACTTT. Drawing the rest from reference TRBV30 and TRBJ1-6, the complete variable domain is SQTIHQWPATLVQPVGSPLSLECTVEGTSNPNLYWYRQAAGRGLQLLFYSVGIGQISSEVPQNLSASRPQDRQFILSSKKLLLSDSGFYLCAWSNGQGNYYNSPLHFGNGTRLTVT.

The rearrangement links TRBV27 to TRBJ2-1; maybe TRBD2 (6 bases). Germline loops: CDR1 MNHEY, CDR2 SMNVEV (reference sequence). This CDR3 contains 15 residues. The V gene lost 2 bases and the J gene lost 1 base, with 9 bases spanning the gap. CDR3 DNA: TGTGCCAGCAGTTTAGGTGGGGGGTCCTACAATGAGCAGTTCTTC. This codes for CASSLGGGSYNEQFF.

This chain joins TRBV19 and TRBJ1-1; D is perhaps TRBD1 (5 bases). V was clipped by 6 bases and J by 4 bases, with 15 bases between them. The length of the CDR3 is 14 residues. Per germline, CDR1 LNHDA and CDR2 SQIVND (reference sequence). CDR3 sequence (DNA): TGTGCCAGTAGGCGCCAGGGAGGGAGCACTGAAGCTTTCTTT. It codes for CASRRQGGSTEAFF.

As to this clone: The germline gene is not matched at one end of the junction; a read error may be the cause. The CDR3 region is CASSLNREGGQLFF. CDR3 sequence (DNA): TGCGCCAGCAGCTTAAACAGGGAGGGCGGGCAGCTGTTTTTT. J is TRBJ2-2 and V is TRBV5-1; possible D gene TRBD2, 7 bases. CDR3 size: 14 residues. The germline V gene encodes CDR1 SGHRS and CDR2 YFSETQ.

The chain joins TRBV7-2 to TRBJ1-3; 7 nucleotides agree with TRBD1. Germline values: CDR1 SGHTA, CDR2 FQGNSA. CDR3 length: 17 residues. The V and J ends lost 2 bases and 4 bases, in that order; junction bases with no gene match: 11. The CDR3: CASSLTPLTGAGNTIYF. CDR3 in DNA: TGTGCCAGCAGCTTAACTCCCTTAACAGGGGCCGGAAACACCATATATTTT. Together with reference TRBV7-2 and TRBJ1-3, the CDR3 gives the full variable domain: GAGVSQSPSNKVTEKGKDVELRCDPISGHTALYWYRQSLGQGLEFLIYFQGNSAPDKSGLPSDRFSAERTGGSVSTLTIQRTQQEDSAVYLCASSLTPLTGAGNTIYFGEGSWLTVV.

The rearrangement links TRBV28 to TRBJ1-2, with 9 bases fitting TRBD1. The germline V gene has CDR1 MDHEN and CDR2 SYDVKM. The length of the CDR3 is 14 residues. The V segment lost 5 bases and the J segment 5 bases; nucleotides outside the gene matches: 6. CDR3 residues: CASSRDRAAYGYTF. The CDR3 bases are TGTGCCAGCAGTCGGGACAGGGCGGCTTATGGCTACACCTTC.

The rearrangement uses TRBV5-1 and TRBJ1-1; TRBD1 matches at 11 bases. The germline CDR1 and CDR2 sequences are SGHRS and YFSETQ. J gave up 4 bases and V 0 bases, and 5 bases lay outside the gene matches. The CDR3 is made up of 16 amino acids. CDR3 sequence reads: CASSLVDRGPSTEAFF. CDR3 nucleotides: TGCGCCAGCAGCTTGGTGGACAGGGGGCCGAGCACTGAAGCTTTCTTT.

Here the CDR3 reads CASSRIGGSDTEAFF. For the CDR3, the DNA is TGTGCCAGCAGCCGTATAGGGGGCTCGGACACTGAAGCTTTCTTT. The genes are TRBV7-8 and TRBJ1-1; TRBD1 matches at 7 bases. V gave up 5 bases and J gave up 3 bases; unmatched junction bases: 9. The CDR3 covers 15 residues. Germline CDR1 reads SGHVS; CDR2 reads FQNEAQ.

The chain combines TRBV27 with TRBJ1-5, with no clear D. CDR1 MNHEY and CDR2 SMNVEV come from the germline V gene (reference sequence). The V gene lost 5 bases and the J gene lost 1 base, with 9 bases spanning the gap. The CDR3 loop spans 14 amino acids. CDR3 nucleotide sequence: TGTGCCAGCAGTGTGAGGGAGAGCAATCAGCCCCAGCATTTT. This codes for CASSVRESNQPQHF.

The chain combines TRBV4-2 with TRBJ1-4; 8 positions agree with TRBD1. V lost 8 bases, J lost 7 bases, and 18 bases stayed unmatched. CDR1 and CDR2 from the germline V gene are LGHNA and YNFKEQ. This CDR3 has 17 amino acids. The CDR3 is CASRTGGDGRDSEKLFF. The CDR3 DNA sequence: TGTGCCAGCCGCACAGGGGGGGACGGTAGGGACAGTGAAAAACTGTTTTTT.

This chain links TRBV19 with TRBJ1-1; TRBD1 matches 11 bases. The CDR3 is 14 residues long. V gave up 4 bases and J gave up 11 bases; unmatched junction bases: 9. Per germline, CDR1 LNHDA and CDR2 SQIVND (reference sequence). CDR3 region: CASSTHSGTGGAFF. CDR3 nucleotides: TGTGCCAGTAGTACGCATTCCGGGACAGGGGGGGCTTTCTTT.

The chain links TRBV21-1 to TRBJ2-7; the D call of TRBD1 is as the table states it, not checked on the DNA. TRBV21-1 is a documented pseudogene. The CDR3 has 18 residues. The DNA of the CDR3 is TGTGCCAGCAGCTTTCGGGACAGGGGGAGTCCACTCTCCTACGAGCAGTACTTC. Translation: CASSFRDRGSPLSYEQYF.

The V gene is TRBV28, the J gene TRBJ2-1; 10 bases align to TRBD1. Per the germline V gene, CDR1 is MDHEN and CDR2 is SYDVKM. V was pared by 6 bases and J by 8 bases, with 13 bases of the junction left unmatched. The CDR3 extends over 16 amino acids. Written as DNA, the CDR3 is TGTGCCAGCAGCATATACCGGGACAGGGGATTAGATGAGCAGTTCTTC. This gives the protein CASSIYRDRGLDEQFF.

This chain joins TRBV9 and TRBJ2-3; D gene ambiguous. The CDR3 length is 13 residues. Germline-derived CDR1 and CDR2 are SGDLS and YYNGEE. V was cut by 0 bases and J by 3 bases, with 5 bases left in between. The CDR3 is CASSVGQTDTQYF. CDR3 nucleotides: TGTGCCAGCAGCGTAGGTCAAACAGATACGCAGTATTTT. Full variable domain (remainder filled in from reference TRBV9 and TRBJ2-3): DSGVTQTPKHLITATGQRVTLRCSPRSGDLSVYWYQQSLDQGLQFLIQYYNGEERAKGNILERFSAQQFPDLHSELNLSSLELGDSALYFCASSVGQTDTQYFGPGTRLTVL.

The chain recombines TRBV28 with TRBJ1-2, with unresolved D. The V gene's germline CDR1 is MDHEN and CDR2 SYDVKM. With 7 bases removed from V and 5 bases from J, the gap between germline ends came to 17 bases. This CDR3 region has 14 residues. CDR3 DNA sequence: TGTGCCAGCACCCCCCGAGGAGGATCATATGGCTACACCTTC. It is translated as CASTPRGGSYGYTF.

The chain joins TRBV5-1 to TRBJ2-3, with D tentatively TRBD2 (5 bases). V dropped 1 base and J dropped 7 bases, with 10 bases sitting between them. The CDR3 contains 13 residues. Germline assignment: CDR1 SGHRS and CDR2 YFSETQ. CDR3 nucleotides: TGCGCCAGCAGCTTGTGGTCGGGATATACGCAGTATTTT. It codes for CASSLWSGYTQYF.

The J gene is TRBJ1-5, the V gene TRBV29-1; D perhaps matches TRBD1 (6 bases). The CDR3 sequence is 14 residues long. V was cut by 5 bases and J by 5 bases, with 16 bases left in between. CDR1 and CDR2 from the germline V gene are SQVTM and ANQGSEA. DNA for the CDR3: TGCAGCGTTAGCAGGTCAGGGGCCGATCAGCCCCAGCATTTT. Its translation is CSVSRSGADQPQHF.

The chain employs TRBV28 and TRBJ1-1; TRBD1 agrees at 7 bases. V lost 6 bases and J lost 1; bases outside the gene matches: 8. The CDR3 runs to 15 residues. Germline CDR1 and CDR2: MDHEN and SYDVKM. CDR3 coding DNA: TGTGCCAGCAGGGTGGGACAGATGGGGAACACTGAAGCTTTCTTT. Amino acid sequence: CASRVGQMGNTEAFF.

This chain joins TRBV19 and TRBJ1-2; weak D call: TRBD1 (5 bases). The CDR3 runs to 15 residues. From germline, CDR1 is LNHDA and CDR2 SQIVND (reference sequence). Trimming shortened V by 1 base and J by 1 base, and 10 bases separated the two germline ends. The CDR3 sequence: CASSIGGSVNYGYTF. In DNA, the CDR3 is TGTGCCAGTAGTATAGGGGGCAGCGTTAACTATGGCTACACCTTC.

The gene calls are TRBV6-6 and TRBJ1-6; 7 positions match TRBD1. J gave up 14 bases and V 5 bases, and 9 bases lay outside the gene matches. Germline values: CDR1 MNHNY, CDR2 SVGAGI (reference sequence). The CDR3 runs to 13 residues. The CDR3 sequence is CASSPGTAASLHF. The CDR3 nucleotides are TGTGCCAGCAGTCCCGGGACAGCCGCTTCCCTCCACTTT.

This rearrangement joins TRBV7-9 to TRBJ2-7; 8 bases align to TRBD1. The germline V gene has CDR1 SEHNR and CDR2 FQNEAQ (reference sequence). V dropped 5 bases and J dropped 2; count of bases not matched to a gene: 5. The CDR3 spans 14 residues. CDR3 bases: TGTGCCAGCAGCCCCCGGGGACAGGCCTACGAGCAGTACTTC. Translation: CASSPRGQAYEQYF.

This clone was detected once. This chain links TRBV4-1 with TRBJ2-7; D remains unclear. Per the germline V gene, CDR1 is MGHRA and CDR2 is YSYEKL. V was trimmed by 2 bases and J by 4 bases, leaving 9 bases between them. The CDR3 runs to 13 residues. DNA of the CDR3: TGCGCCAGCAGCCAAATGGGCCCGTACGAGCAGTACTTC. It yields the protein CASSQMGPYEQYF.